Following are 12 T cell receptor beta chains from one sample sequenced in a study of CD8 T cells in Susac syndrome. Reverse transcription used about 0.45 to 1 ug RNA and random hexamers. TCRdb redid the calling of the immunoSEQ multiplex PCR reads with MiXCR, one entry per CDR3 protein. The table records 150,000 to 200,000 distinct CDR3 sequences, approximately 94% of them present only once. The sequenced sample was CD4+ T cells from PBMCs. The receptors stem from a human donor with Susac syndrome.

The CDR3 nucleotides are TGTGCCAGCAGCTTAGCGGGGGGGCCGTTTTATGAGCAGTTCTTC. It specifies CASSLAGGPFYEQFF. The chain recombines TRBV7-2 with TRBJ2-1; a weak D match, TRBD2 (7 bases). This CDR3 comprises 15 residues. V was pared by 0 bases and J by 8 bases, with 14 bases between. Germline V gives CDR1 SGHTA, CDR2 FQGNSA.

This sequence joins TRBV5-6 and TRBJ1-2; 12 bases are a match to TRBD1. Germline trimming cut 3 bases from V and 7 bases from J; bases unmatched to any gene: 4. The CDR3 extends over 14 amino acids. Germline loops: CDR1 SGHDT, CDR2 YYEEEE. The CDR3 DNA follows: TGTGCCAGCAGCTACCGGGACAGGGGGCTTGGCTACACCTTC. Amino acids: CASSYRDRGLGYTF.

The rearrangement links TRBV11-2 to TRBJ1-2; D may be TRBD1 (5 bases). Germline V gives CDR1 SGHAT, CDR2 FQNNGV. Trimming shortened V by 5 bases and J by 8 bases, and 15 bases separated the two germline ends. CDR3 size: 13 residues. CDR3 nucleotide sequence: TGTGCCAGCAGCCTTAGGGGTGACCGGGGCTACACCTTC. Protein product: CASSLRGDRGYTF.

The CDR3 DNA reads TGTGCCAGCAGCCCCCTAGCGGGCCTGAACACCGGGGAGCTGTTTTTT. Translated, it gives CASSPLAGLNTGELFF. The chain carries TRBV7-2 and TRBJ2-2, with 8 bases aligning to TRBD2. The CDR3 is 16 residues long. J was trimmed by 1 base and V by 5 bases; bases with no gene match: 6. Per the germline V gene, CDR1 is SGHTA and CDR2 is FQGNSA.

The V call is TRBV5-4, the J call TRBJ2-1, with D unclear. The V and J ends lost 0 bases and 9 bases respectively, with 7 bases between them. Germline CDR1 and CDR2: SGHNT and YYREEE (reference sequence). The CDR3 length is 12 residues. The DNA of the CDR3 is TGTGCCAGCAGCTTGGTTTCAGGTGAGCAGTTCTTC. Translation gives CASSLVSGEQFF. Filled out from reference TRBV5-4 and TRBJ2-1, the complete variable domain reads ETGVTQSPTHLIKTRGQQVTLRCSSQSGHNTVSWYQQALGQGPQFIFQYYREEENGRGNFPPRFSGLQFPNYSSELNVNALELDDSALYLCASSLVSGEQFFGPGTRLTVL.

The V call is TRBV9, the J call TRBJ2-1; TRBD1 aligns across 8 bases. Trimming removed 1 base from V and 7 bases from J; junction bases left unmatched: 4. The CDR3 covers 14 residues. Germline CDR1 SGDLS, CDR2 YYNGEE. The CDR3: CASSVQGAGNEQFF. The CDR3 coding sequence is TGTGCCAGCAGCGTACAGGGGGCAGGGAATGAGCAGTTCTTC.

The genes are TRBV6-2 or TRBV6-3 and TRBJ1-2, with 8 bases that match TRBD1. V was pared by 5 bases and J by 5 bases, with 10 bases of the junction left unmatched. The length of the CDR3 is 15 residues. Looked up from germline, CDR1 is MNHEY and CDR2 is SVGEGT. In DNA, the CDR3 is TGTGCCAGCAGTGACCGGGACAGGAGAGCATATGGCTACACCTTC. Its protein is CASSDRDRRAYGYTF.

The chain employs TRBV20-1 and TRBJ2-3; 9 bases map to TRBD2. V shed 6 bases and J 1 base; nucleotides not matched to a gene: 11. The CDR3 covers 16 residues. CDR1 is DFQATT, CDR2 SNEGSKA, per germline (reference sequence). CDR3 amino acids: CSASSPGLARTDTQYF. The CDR3 DNA follows: TGCAGTGCCTCATCCCCGGGACTAGCTCGCACAGATACGCAGTATTTT.

The chain has TRBV7-9 and TRBJ1-2; no clear D gene. V lost 5 bases and J lost 5, with 12 bases in between. The CDR3 extends over 13 amino acids. In germline, CDR1 is SEHNR, CDR2 FQNEAQ (reference sequence). This chain's CDR3 is CASSPRVPYGYTF. CDR3 DNA: TGTGCCAGCAGCCCCCGGGTCCCATATGGCTACACCTTC.

Here the CDR3 reads CSGLRGQGYTEAFF. CDR3 bases: TGCAGCGGACTCAGGGGACAGGGCTACACTGAAGCTTTCTTT. The chain links TRBV29-1 to TRBJ1-1; 9 nucleotides agree with TRBD1. The V and J ends lost 7 bases and 3 bases, in that order; junction bases with no gene match: 9. Germline V gene lookup returns CDR1 SQVTM and CDR2 ANQGSEA. This CDR3 has 14 residues.

This chain's CDR3 is CASSLSFSLYYEQYF. CDR3 bases: TGTGCCAGCAGTTTATCCTTCTCCCTTTACTACGAGCAGTACTTC. This sequence joins TRBV27 and TRBJ2-7; no reliable D call. The CDR3 covers 15 residues. Trimming left V 0 bases short and J 3 bases short, with 12 bases between. Germline V gene sequence: CDR1 MNHEY, CDR2 SMNVEV (reference sequence).

The chain carries TRBV5-1 and TRBJ2-3; 7 nucleotides align to TRBD2. V lost 3 bases to trimming and J lost 2 bases; unmatched junction nucleotides: 6. The germline gives CDR1 SGHRS, CDR2 YFSETQ. The CDR3 is 15 residues long. This CDR3 is CASSSSGAITDTQYF. CDR3 in DNA: TGCGCCAGCAGCTCCAGCGGGGCGATCACAGATACGCAGTATTTT.